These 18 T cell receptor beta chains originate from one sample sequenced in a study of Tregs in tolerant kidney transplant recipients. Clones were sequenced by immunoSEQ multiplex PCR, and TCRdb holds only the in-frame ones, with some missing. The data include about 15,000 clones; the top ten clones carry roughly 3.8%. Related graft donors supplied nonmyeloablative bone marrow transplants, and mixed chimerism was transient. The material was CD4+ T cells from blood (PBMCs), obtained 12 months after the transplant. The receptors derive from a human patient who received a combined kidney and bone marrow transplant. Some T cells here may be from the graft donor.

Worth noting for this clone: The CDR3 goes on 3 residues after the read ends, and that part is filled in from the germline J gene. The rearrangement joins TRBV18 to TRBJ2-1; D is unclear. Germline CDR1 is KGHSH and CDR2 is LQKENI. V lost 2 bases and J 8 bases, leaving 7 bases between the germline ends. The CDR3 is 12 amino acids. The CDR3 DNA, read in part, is TGTGCCAGCTCACCAAAACAGTATGAG. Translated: CASSPKQYE. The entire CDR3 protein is CASSPKQYEQFF. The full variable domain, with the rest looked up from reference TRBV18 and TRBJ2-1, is NAGVMQNPRHLVRRRGQEARLRCSPMKGHSHVYWYRQLPEEGLKFMVYLQKENIIDESGMPKERFSAEFPKEGPSILRIQQVVRGDSAAYFCASSPKQYEQFFGPGTRLTVL.

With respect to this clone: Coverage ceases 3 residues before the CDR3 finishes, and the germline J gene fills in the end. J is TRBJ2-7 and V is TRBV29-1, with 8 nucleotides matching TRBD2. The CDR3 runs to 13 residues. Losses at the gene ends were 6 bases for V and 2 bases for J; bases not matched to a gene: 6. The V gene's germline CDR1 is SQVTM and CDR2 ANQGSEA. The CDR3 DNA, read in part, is TGCAGCGTCCACGGGAGGGGCACCTACGAG. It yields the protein CSVHGRGTYE. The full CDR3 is CSVHGRGTYEQYF.

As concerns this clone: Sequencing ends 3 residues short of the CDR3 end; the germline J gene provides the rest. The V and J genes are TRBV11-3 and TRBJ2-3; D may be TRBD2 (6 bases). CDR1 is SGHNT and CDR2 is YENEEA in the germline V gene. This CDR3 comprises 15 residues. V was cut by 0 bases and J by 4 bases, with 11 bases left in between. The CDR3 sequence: CASSLDGGTSDTQYF. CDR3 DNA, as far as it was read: TGTGCCAGCAGCTTAGATGGGGGGACCTCAGATACG. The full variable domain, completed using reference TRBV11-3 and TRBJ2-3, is EAGVVQSPRYKIIEKKQPVAFWCNPISGHNTLYWYLQNLGQGPELLIRYENEEAVDDSQLPKDRFSAERLKGVDSTLKIQPAELGDSAVYLCASSLDGGTSDTQYFGPGTRLTVL.

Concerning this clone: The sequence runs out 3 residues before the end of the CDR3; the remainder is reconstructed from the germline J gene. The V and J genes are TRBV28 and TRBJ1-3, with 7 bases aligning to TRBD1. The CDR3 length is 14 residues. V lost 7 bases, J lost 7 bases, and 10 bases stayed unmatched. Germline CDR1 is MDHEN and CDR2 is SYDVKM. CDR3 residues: CASNNRGAVNTIYF. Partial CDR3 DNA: TGTGCCAGCAACAACAGGGGCGCAGTGAACACC.

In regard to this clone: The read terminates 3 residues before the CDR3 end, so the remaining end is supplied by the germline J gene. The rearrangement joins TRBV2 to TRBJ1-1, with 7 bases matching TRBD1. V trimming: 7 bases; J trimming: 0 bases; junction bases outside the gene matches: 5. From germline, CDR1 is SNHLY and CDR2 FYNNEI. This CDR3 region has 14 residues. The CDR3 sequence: CASKETGLNTEAFF. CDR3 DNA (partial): TGTGCCAGCAAAGAGACAGGGTTGAACACTGAA.

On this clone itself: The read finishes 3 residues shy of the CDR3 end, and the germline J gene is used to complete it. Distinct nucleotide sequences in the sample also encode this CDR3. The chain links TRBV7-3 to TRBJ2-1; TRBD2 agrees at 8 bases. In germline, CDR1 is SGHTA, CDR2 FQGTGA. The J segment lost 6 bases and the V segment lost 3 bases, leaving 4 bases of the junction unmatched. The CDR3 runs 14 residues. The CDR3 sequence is CASSFLAGFNEQFF. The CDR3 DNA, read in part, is TGTGCCAGCAGCTTCCTAGCGGGTTTCAATGAG.

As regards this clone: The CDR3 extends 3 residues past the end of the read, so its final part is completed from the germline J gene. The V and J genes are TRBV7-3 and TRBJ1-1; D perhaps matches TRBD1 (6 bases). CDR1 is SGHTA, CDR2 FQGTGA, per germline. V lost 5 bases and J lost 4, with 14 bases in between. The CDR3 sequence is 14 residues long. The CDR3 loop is CASSVQGRGTEAFF. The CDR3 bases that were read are TGTGCCAGCAGCGTCCAGGGGAGAGGCACTGAA.

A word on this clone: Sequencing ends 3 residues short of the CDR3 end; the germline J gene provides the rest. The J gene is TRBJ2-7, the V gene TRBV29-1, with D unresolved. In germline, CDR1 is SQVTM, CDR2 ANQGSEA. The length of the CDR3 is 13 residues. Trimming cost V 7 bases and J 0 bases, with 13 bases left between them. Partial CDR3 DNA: TGCAGCGGATCCTCAGAAAACTCCTACGAG. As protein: CSGSSENSYE. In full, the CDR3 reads CSGSSENSYEQYF.

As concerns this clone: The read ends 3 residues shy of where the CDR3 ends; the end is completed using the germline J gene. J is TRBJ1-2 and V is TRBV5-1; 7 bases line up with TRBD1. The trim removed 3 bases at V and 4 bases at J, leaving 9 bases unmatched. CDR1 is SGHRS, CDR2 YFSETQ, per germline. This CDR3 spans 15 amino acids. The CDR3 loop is CASSSEPGQIYGYTF. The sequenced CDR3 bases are TGCGCCAGCAGCTCCGAACCGGGACAGATCTATGGC.

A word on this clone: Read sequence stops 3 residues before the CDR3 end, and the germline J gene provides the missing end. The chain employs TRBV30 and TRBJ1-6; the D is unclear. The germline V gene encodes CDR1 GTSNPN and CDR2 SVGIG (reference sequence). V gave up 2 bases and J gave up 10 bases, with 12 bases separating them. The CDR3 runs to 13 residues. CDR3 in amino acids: CAWSQTLGSPLHF. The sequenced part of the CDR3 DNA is TGTGCCTGGAGTCAGACCCTGGGCTCACCC.

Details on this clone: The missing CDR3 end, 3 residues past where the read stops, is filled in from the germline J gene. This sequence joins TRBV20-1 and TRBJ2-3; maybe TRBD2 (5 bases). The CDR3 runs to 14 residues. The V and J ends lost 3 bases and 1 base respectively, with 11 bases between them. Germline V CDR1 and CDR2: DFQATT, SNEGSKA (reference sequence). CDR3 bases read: TGCAGTGCTAGTGAGGGCTACGGCACAGATACG. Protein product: CSASEGYGTDT. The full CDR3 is CSASEGYGTDTQYF.

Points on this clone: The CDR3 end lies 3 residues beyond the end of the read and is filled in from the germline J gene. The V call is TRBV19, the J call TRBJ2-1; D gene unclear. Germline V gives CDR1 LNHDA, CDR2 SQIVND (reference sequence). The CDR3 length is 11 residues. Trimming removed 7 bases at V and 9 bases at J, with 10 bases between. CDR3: CASIGRGEQFF. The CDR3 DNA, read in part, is TGTGCCAGTATTGGCCGCGGTGAG.

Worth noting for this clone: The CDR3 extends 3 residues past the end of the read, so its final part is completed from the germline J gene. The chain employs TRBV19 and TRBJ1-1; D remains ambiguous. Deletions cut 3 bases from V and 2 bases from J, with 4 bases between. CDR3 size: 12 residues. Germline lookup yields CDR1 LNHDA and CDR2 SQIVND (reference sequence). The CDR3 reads CASSMSNTEAFF. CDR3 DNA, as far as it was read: TGTGCCAGTAGTATGTCTAACACTGAA.

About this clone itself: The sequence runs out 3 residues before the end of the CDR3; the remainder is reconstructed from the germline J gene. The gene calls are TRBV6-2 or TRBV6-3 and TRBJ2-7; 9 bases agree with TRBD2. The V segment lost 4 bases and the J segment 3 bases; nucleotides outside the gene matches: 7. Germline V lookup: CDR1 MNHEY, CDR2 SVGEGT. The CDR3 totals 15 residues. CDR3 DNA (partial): TGTGCCAGCAGTTCGGGAGCGGGAGGCGGCTACGAG. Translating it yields CASSSGAGGGYE. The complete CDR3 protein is CASSSGAGGGYEQYF.

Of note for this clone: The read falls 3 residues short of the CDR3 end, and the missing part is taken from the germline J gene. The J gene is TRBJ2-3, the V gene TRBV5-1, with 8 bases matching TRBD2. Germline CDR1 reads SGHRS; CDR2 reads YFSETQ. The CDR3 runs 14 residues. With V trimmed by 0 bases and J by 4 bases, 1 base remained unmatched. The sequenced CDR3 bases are TGCGCCAGCAGCTTGGACGGGGGGGCAGATACG. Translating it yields CASSLDGGADT. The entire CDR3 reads CASSLDGGADTQYF.

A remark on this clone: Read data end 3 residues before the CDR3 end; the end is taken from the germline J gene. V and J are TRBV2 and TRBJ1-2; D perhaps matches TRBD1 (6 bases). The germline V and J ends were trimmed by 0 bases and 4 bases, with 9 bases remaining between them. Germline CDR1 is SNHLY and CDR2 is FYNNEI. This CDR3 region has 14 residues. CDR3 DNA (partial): TGTGCCAGCAGTGAAGCCCGGACAGCCTATGGC. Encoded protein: CASSEARTAYG. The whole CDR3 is CASSEARTAYGYTF.

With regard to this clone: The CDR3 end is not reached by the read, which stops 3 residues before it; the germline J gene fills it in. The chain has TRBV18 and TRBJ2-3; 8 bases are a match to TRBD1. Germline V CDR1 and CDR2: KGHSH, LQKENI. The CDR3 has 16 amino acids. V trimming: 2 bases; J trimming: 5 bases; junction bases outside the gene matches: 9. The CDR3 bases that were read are TGTGCCAGCTCACCATTGGGTGCAGGGGGCGAAGATACG. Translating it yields CASSPLGAGGEDT. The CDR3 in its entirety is CASSPLGAGGEDTQYF.

CDR3 DNA (partial): TGCAGTGGGTCTGACATGATTAATCAGCCC. It is translated as CSGSDMINQP. The whole CDR3 protein reads CSGSDMINQPQHF. The chain recombines TRBV20-1 with TRBJ1-5; no firm D call. The CDR3 end falls 3 residues outside the read, so it is completed with the germline J gene. CDR3 length equals 13 residues. Germline values: CDR1 DFQATT, CDR2 SNEGSKA (reference sequence). V was pared by 7 bases and J by 4 bases, with 14 bases between.